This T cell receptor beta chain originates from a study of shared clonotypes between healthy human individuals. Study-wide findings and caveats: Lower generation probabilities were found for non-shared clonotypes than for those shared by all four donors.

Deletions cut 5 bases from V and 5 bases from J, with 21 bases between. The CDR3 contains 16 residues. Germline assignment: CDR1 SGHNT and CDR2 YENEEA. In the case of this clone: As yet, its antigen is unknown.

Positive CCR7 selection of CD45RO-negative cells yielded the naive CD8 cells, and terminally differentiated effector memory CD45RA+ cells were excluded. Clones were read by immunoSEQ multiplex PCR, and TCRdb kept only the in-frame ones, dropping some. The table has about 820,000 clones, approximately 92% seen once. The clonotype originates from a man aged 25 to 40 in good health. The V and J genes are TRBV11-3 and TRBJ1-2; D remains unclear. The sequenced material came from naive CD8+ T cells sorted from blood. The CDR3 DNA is TGTGCCAGCAGCGGACCCGAACGGCTTCTTGGGTATGGCTACACCTTC. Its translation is CASSGPERLLGYGYTF.